This T cell receptor beta chain stems from a study of cytomegalovirus exposure and HLA in healthy donors. Study conclusions and caveats: Follow-up analysis seemed to connect common viral pathogens with several of the most significant clusters identified.

Germline V gene sequence: CDR1 SGHVS, CDR2 FNYEAQ. V dropped 5 bases and J dropped 5 bases, with 17 bases sitting between them. This CDR3 region has 15 residues. For this clone: Its antigen remains unidentified.

Primers: 60 Vbeta forward and 13 Jbeta reverse. TCRdb's copy holds only in-frame clones and misses some; the assay was immunoSEQ multiplex PCR. The table shows approximately 140,000 clones, with around two thirds occurring only once. The clonotype originates from a male donor in good health and CMV-seronegative. Material for sequencing was PBMCs. V and J are TRBV7-6 and TRBJ2-3, with D possibly being TRBD1 (6 bases). The CDR3 protein is CASSPGGQGLDTQYF. The CDR3 nucleotides are TGTGCCAGCAGCCCAGGTGGGCAGGGGCTAGATACGCAGTATTTT. Looking up the rest from reference TRBV7-6 and TRBJ2-3 gives the full variable domain: GAGVSQSPRYKVTKRGQDVALRCDPISGHVSLYWYRQALGQGPEFLTYFNYEAQQDKSGLPNDRFSAERPEGSISTLTIQRTEQRDSAMYRCASSPGGQGLDTQYFGPGTRLTVL.